This T cell receptor beta chain was retrieved from a study of beta chain features in type 1 diabetes. Sequenced material consisted of expressed TCRB transcripts (all of the isolated RNA was reverse transcribed). Only in-frame clones appear in the TCRdb table, and some are missing; sequencing was by immunoSEQ multiplex PCR. The repertoire holds roughly 160,000 clones, with 6.5% to 9.5% as singletons. General observations from the study: Moderate yet significant TCRB CDR3 shortening was seen in Type 1 diabetes patients in all four CD4+ subsets.

Trimming took 3 bases from V and 6 from J; bases not matched to a gene: 9. This CDR3 is 16 amino acids long. Germline assignment: CDR1 SGHDT and CDR2 YYEEEE. This clone was detected only a few times. Its target is unknown. This chain joins TRBV5-6 and TRBJ2-3; 11 nucleotides line up with TRBD1. The specimen sequenced was central memory CD4+ T cells from blood. This sequence was found in a middle-aged woman with type 1 diabetes. As DNA, the CDR3 is TGTGCCAGCAGCTCACGGACAGGGGGCTTCACCGATACGCAGTATTTT. Residues: CASSSRTGGFTDTQYF.